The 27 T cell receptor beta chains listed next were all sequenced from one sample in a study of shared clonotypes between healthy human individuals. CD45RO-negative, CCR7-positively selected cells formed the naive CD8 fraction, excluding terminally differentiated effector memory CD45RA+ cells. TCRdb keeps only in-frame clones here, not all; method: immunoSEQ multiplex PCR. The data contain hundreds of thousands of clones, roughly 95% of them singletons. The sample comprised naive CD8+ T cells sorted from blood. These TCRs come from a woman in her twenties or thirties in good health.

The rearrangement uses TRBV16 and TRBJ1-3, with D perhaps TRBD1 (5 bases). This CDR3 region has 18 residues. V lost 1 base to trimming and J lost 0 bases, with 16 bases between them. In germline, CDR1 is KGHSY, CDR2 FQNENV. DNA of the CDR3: TGTGCCAGCAGCCAATTACGGGGGGGACGCTACTCTGGAAACACCATATATTTT. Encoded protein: CASSQLRGGRYSGNTIYF.

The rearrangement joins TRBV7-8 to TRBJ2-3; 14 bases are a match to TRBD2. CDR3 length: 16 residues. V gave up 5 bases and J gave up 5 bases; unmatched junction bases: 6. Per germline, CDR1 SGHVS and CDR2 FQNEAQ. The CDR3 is CASSGGLAGVGDTQYF. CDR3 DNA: TGTGCCAGCAGCGGGGGACTAGCGGGAGTCGGAGATACGCAGTATTTT.

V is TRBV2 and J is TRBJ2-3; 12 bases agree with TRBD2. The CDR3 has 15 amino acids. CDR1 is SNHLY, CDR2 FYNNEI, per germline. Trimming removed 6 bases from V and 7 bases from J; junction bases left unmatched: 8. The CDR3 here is CASSETSGRGYTQYF. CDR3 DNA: TGTGCCAGCAGCGAGACTAGCGGGAGAGGCTATACGCAGTATTTT.

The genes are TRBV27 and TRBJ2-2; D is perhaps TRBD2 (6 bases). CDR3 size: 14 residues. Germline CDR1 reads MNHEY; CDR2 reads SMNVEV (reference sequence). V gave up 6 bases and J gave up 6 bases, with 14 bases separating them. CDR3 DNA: TGTGCCAGCAGCACCCTCGGCGGGGCCGGGGAGCTGTTTTTT. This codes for CASSTLGGAGELFF.

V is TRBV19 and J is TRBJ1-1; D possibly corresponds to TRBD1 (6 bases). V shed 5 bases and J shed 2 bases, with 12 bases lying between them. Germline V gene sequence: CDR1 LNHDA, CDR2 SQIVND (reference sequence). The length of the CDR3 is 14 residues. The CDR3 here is CASSLWTENTEAFF. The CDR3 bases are TGTGCCAGTAGTCTGTGGACAGAAAACACTGAAGCTTTCTTT.

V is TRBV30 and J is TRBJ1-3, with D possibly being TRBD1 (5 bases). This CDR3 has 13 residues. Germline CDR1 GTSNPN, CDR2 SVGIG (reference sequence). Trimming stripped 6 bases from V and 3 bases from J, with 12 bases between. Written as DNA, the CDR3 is TGTGCCTGCTGGGGGGTAGATGGAAACACCATATATTTT. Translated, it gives CACWGVDGNTIYF.

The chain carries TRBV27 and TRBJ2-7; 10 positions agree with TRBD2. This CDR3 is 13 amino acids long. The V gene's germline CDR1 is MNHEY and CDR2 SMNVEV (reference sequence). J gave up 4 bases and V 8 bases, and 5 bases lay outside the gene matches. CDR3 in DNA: TGTGCCAGCGGTAGCGGGAGGCGGTACGAGCAGTACTTC. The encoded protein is CASGSGRRYEQYF.

In DNA, the CDR3 is TGCGCCAGCAGCCCCCCCCCGGGGCAAAGAGACGAGCAGTACTTC. Translated: CASSPPPGQRDEQYF. The chain carries TRBV5-1 and TRBJ2-7, with D tentatively TRBD1 or TRBD2 (5 bases each). Germline assignment: CDR1 SGHRS and CDR2 YFSETQ. This CDR3 comprises 15 residues. V was pared by 4 bases and J by 5 bases, with 19 bases between. Supplemented by reference TRBV5-1 and TRBJ2-7, the full variable domain reads KAGVTQTPRYLIKTRGQQVTLSCSPISGHRSVSWYQQTPGQGLQFLFEYFSETQRNKGNFPGRFSGRQFSNSRSEMNVSTLELGDSALYLCASSPPPGQRDEQYFGPGTRLTVT.

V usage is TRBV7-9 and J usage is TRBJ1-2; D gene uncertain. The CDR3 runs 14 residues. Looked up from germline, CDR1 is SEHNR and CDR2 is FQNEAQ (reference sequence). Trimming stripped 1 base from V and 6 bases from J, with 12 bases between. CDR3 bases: TGTGCCAGCAGCTTAGTATTCCTGGTTCATGGCTACACCTTC. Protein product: CASSLVFLVHGYTF.

For the CDR3, the DNA is TGTGCCAGCAGACAACAGGGGGCAGGGACTGAAGCTTTCTTT. Residues: CASRQQGAGTEAFF. The chain has TRBV2 and TRBJ1-1; 9 nucleotides match TRBD1. The germline gives CDR1 SNHLY, CDR2 FYNNEI. The J segment lost 5 bases and the V segment lost 6 bases, leaving 7 bases of the junction unmatched. This CDR3 region has 14 residues.

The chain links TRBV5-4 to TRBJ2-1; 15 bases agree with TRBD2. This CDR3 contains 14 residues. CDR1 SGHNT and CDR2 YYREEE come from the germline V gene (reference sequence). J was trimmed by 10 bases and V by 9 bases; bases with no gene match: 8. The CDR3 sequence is CATAGTSGRSEQFF. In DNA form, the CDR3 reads TGTGCCACCGCCGGGACTAGCGGGAGGTCCGAGCAGTTCTTC.

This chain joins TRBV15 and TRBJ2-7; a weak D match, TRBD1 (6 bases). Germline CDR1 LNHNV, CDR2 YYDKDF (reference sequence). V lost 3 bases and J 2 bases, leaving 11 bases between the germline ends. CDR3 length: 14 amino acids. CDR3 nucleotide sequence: TGTGCCACCAGCAGGGACAGTCTGACCTACGAGCAGTACTTC. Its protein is CATSRDSLTYEQYF.

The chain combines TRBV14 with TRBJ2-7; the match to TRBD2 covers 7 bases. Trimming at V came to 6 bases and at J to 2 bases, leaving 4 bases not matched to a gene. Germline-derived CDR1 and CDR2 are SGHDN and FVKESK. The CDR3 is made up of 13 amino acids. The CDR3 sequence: CASRGTTTYEQYF. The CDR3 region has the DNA TGTGCCAGCAGGGGGACTACCACCTACGAGCAGTACTTC.

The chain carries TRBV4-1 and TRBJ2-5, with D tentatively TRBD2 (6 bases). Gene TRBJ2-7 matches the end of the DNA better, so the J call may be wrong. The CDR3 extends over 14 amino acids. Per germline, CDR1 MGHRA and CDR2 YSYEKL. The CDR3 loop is CASSLREEEYEQYF. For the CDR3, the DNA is TGCGCCAGCAGCCTCAGGGAGGAAGAGTACGAGCAGTACTTC.

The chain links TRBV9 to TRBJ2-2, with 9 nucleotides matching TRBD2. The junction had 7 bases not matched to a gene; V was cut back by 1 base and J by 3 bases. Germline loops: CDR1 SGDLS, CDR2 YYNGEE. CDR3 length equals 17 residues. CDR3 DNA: TGTGCCAGCAGCGTACGGCGGGAGGGCCGGCACACCGGGGAGCTGTTTTTT. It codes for CASSVRREGRHTGELFF.

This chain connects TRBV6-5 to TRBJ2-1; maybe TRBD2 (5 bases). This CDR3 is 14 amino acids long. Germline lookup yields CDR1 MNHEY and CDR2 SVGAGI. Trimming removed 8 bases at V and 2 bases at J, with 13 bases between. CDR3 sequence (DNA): TGTGCCAGCGGTGGTGGGAGCGCCTACAATGAGCAGTTCTTC. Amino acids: CASGGGSAYNEQFF.

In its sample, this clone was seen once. Here the CDR3 reads CASSLSSRDRDGYTF. The CDR3 nucleotides read TGTGCCAGCAGTTTATCGTCCCGGGACAGGGATGGCTACACCTTC. The chain couples TRBV27 to TRBJ1-2; 9 nucleotides agree with TRBD1. V dropped 0 bases and J dropped 6; count of bases not matched to a gene: 5. CDR3 size: 15 residues. The germline V gene encodes CDR1 MNHEY and CDR2 SMNVEV (reference sequence).

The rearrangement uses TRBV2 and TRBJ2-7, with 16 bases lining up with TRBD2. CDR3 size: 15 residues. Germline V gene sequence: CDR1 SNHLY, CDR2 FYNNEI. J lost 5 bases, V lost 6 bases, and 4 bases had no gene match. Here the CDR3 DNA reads TGTGCCAGCAGCGGGACTAGCGGGAGGGGCGACGAGCAGTACTTC. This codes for CASSGTSGRGDEQYF.

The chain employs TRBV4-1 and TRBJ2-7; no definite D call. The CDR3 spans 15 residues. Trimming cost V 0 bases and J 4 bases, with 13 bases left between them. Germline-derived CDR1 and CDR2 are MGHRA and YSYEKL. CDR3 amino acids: CASSQENRLGYEQYF. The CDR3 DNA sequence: TGCGCCAGCAGCCAAGAAAATAGGCTCGGTTACGAGCAGTACTTC.

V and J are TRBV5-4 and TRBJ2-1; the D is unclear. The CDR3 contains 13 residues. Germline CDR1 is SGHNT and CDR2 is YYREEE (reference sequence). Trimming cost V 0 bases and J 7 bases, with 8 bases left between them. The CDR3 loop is CASSLALTNEQFF. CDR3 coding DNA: TGTGCCAGCAGCTTGGCTTTAACAAATGAGCAGTTCTTC.

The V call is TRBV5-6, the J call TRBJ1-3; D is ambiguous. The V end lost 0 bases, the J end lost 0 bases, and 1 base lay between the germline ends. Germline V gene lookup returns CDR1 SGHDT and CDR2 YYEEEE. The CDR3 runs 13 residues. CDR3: CASSLGSGNTIYF. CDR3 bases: TGTGCCAGCAGCTTGGGCTCTGGAAACACCATATATTTT.

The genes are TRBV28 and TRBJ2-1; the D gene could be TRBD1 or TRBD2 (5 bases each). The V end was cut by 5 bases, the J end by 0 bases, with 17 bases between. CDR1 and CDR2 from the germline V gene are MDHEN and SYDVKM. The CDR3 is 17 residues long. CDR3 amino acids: CASSGGWAEASYNEQFF. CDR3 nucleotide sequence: TGTGCCAGCAGTGGGGGTTGGGCGGAAGCCTCCTACAATGAGCAGTTCTTC.

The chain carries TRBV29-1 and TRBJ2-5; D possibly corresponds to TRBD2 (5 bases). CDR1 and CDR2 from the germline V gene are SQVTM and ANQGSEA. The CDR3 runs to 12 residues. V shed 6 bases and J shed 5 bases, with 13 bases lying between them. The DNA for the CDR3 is TGCAGCGTCGTTGGAGGATTCGAGACCCAGTACTTC. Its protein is CSVVGGFETQYF.

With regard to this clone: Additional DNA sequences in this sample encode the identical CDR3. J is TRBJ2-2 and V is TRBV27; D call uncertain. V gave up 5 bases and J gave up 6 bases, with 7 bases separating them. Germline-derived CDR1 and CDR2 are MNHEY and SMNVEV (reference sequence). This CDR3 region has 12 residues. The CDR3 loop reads CASSPRAGELFF. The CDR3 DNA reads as TGTGCCAGCAGTCCACGGGCCGGGGAGCTGTTTTTT.

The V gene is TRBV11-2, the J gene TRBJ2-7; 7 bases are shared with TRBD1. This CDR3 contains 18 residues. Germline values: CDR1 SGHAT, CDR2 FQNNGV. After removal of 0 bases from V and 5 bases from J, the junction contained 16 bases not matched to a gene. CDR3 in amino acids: CASSLEIEAVQGYDEQYF. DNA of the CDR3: TGTGCCAGCAGCTTAGAAATAGAAGCGGTACAGGGGTACGACGAGCAGTACTTC.

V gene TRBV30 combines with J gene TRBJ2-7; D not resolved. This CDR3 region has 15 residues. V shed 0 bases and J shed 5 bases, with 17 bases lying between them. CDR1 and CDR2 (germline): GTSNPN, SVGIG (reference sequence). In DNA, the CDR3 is TGTGCCTGGAGTGTCGGTGTGGGGATCGCCCACGAGCAGTACTTC. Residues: CAWSVGVGIAHEQYF.

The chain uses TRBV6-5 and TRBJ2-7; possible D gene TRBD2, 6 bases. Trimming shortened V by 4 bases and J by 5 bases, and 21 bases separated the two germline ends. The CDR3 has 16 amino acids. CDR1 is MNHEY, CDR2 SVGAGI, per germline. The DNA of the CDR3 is TGTGCCAGCAGTTTTGACTCGGGGGTTCTAAATGACGAGCAGTACTTC. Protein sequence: CASSFDSGVLNDEQYF.